This T cell receptor (beta chain) was sequenced in a study of T-cell memory formation after mild COVID-19. Study conclusions and caveats: CD4+ bias marked clones expanding day 15 to 37, unlike balanced contracting clones.

This CDR3 comprises 15 residues. The germline V gene encodes CDR1 DFQATT and CDR2 SNEGSKA (reference sequence). Trimming stripped 6 bases from V and 3 bases from J, with 20 bases between. From the 5' RACE reads, TCRdb called clonotypes with MiXCR, one entry per CDR3 protein. The data show about 340,000 distinct CDR3 sequences, about an eighth seen once. A few counts support this clonotype. The antigen is undetermined. The origin of this receptor is a man aged 18 to 30 who had mild COVID-19 (a few samples of this study predate the infection). Cell type and time point are not known. The sample was PBMCs or a T cell subset sorted from them (not recorded which). The chain links TRBV20-1 to TRBJ1-2, with a weak D call TRBD1 (5 bases). CDR3 DNA: TGCAGTGCACCGGAAGTGGTTGGCAGGGACTATGGCTACACCTTC. It codes for CSAPEVVGRDYGYTF.